A single sample is the source of the 3 T cell receptor beta chains below, sequenced in a study of regulatory T cells in long-lasting Graves disease. Investigators prepared the TCR beta libraries by applying iRepertoire HTBI primers and Arm-PCR of CDR3 regions. MiXCR, run by TCRdb on the multiplex PCR reads, gives a single entry per CDR3 protein. The data show around 500,000 distinct CDR3 sequences, around 12% seen once. As for time point: newly diagnosed GD, antithyroid drugs for less than 3 months. PBMCs were the source of the RNA used for TCR sequencing. Another study also made use of these data, one on T cells in Graves' hyperthyroidism and ophthalmopathy.

Sequencing used peripheral blood mononuclear cells (PBMCs), obtained at new diagnosis, from a patient treated with antithyroid drugs. These receptors all stem from a woman in her thirties with Graves disease.

The sample holds many counts of this clonotype. The chain carries TRBV6-1 and TRBJ1-5; no reliable D call. The germline V and J ends were trimmed by 8 bases and 1 base, with 21 bases remaining between them. Germline CDR1 and CDR2: MNHNS and SASEGT. The CDR3 covers 17 residues. DNA of the CDR3: TGTGCCAGCCGCCGCTTTAACCGGGCCGAAAGCAATCAGCCCCAGCATTTT. This gives the protein CASRRFNRAESNQPQHF.

The table lists this clonotype with many counts. It may be a read error: a sequence one base away is much more abundant. This chain joins TRBV28 and TRBJ2-1, with D hard to call. Germline V gives CDR1 MDHEN, CDR2 SYDVKM. CDR3 length equals 10 residues. Trimming removed 6 bases at V and 8 bases at J, with 5 bases between. CDR3 sequence: CASSFHEQFF. For the CDR3, the DNA is TGTGCCAGCAGCTTCCATGAGCAGTTCTTC.

V usage is TRBV28 and J usage is TRBJ1-5; D remains unclear. The CDR3 spans 15 residues. V was clipped by 1 base and J by 1 base, with 8 bases between them. Germline CDR1 and CDR2: MDHEN and SYDVKM. In nucleotides, the CDR3 is TGTGCCAGCAGTTTATTGGGTAACAGCAATCAGCCCCAGCATTTT. It specifies CASSLLGNSNQPQHF.